Sequencing of this TCR beta chain was carried out in a study of blood T cells in healthy people across ages. The sample holds many counts of this clonotype. Its antigen is still unknown. Overall study findings and caveats: TCR beta diversity tracked closely with naive T cell percentage. There was no known CMV status for donors, so expanded clonotype changes were possibly confounded. Versus aged donors, long-lived donors had higher diversity and more naive CD4+ cells.

With a J-beta primer mix and a sample-barcoded 5' primer, a second PCR ran roughly 6 to 11 cycles. Every cDNA was tagged by a template-switch adaptor with 12 random nucleotides. Each CDR3 protein is one row after TCRdb ran MiXCR on the 5' RACE reads. This table holds around 1,500,000 distinct CDR3 sequences, roughly 28% found once. The CDR3 length is 13 residues. Trimming removed 6 bases from V and 3 bases from J, with 13 bases in between. Germline CDR1 SGHRS, CDR2 YFSETQ. The TCR was taken from a woman aged 30 to 39 in good health. Sequenced input: blood. This chain uses TRBV5-1 with TRBJ2-7; D gene uncertain. The CDR3 DNA is TGCGCCAGCAAACCCCTGGGAAGCTACGAGCAGTACTTC. This sequence encodes CASKPLGSYEQYF.